One and the same sample provided the 2 T cell receptor beta chains below, sequenced in a study of blood T cell repertoires in COVID-19. Using immunoSEQ multiplex PCR, the repertoire was profiled, and TCRdb retains in-frame clones only, with some absent. Of around 370,000 clones listed, roughly 89% are singletons. Input material: peripheral blood. The receptors stem from a man younger than 30 with active or convalescent COVID-19.

The V gene is TRBV19, the J gene TRBJ1-5; 9 bases are shared with TRBD1. V was clipped by 4 bases and J by 8 bases; unmatched bases: 9. The CDR3 consists of 15 residues. Germline V gene sequence: CDR1 LNHDA, CDR2 SQIVND (reference sequence). The CDR3 loop is CASSRGTGNQEPQHF. In DNA form, the CDR3 reads TGTGCCAGTAGTAGAGGGACAGGGAACCAGGAGCCCCAGCATTTT.

V and J are TRBV28 and TRBJ1-1; no definite D call. Trimming removed 5 bases from V and 3 bases from J, with 10 bases in between. The CDR3 covers 13 residues. Germline V gene data show CDR1 as MDHEN and CDR2 as SYDVKM. CDR3 bases: TGTGCCAGCAGTCAACTTGGAGACACTGAAGCTTTCTTT. Translation gives CASSQLGDTEAFF.